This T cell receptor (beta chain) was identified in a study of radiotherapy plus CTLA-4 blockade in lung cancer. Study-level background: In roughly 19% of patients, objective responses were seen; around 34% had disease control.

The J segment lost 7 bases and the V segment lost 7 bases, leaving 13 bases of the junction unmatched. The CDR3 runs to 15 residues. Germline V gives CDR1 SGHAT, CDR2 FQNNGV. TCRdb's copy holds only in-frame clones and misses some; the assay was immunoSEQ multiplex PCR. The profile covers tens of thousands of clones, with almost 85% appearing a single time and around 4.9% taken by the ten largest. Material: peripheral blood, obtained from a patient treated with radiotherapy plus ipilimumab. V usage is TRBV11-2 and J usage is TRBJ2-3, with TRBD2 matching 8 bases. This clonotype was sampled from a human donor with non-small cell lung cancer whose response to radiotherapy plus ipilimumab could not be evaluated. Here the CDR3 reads CASNTRREGSYTQYF. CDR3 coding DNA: TGTGCCAGCAACACAAGACGGGAGGGGAGTTATACGCAGTATTTT.